This T cell receptor (beta chain) stems from a study of cytomegalovirus exposure and HLA in healthy donors. Study context: Unique TCRs from HLA-typed donors, 70 million to 100 million of them, were held in an early data release.

PCR used 60 Vbeta primers and 13 Jbeta primers. Clones were sequenced by immunoSEQ multiplex PCR, and TCRdb holds only the in-frame ones, with some missing. This sample's clone table lists roughly 72,000 clones. Worth noting for this clone: The antigen remains undetermined.

The CDR3 sequence is 15 residues long. The ends were cut back, 1 base at V and 3 bases at J, with 13 bases in the middle. Germline CDR1 is SGHAT and CDR2 is FQDESV (reference sequence). Study observations and caveats: The study recorded 160 or so TCR beta chains that were cytomegalovirus-associated.

The sequenced sample was PBMCs. The chain couples TRBV11-1 to TRBJ2-7, with D tentatively TRBD2 (6 bases). The clonotype comes from a man aged 18-30 years in good health and CMV-seropositive. CDR3 region: CASSLGSGSVYEQYF. The CDR3 bases are TGTGCCAGCAGCTTAGGGTCCGGGAGTGTCTACGAGCAGTACTTC.